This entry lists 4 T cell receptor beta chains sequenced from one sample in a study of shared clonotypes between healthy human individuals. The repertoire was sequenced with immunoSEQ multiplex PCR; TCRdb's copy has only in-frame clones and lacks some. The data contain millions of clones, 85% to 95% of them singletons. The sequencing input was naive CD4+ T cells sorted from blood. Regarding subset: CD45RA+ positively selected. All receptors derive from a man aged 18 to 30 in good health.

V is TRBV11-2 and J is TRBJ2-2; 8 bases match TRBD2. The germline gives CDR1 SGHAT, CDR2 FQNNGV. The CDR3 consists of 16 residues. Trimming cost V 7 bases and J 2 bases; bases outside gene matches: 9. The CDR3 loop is CASTPIGGANTGELFF. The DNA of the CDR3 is TGTGCCAGCACACCCATCGGGGGGGCTAACACCGGGGAGCTGTTTTTT.

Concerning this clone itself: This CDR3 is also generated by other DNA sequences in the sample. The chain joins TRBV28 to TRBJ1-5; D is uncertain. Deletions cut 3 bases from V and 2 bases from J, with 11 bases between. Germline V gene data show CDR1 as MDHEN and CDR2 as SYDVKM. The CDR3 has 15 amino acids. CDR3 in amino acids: CASSLAGQGNQPQHF. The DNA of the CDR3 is TGTGCCAGCAGTTTGGCCGGGCAGGGCAATCAGCCCCAGCATTTT.

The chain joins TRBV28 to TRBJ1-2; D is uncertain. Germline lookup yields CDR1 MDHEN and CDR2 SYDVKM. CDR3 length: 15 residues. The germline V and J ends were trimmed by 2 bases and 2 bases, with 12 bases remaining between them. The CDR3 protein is CASSLRPEGNYGYTF. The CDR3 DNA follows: TGTGCCAGCAGTTTACGGCCGGAGGGAAACTATGGCTACACCTTC.

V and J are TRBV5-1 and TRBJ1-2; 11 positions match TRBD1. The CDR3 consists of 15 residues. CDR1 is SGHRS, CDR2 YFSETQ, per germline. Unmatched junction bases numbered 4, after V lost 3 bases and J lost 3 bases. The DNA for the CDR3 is TGCGCCAGCAGCTGGAGGACAGGGGGCGACTATGGCTACACCTTC. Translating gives CASSWRTGGDYGYTF.